The following is a T cell receptor beta chain sequence with its context. The PCR employed 60 Vbeta primers together with 13 Jbeta primers. Sequencing was performed with immunoSEQ multiplex PCR; in TCRdb, only in-frame clones are kept and a portion is missing. The sample totals 200,000 to 250,000 clones. The data are from a study of cytomegalovirus exposure and HLA in healthy donors. Material: PBMCs. The receptor was derived from a young woman in good health and CMV-seropositive.

In DNA, the CDR3 is TGTGCCAGCAGCGACCCCCGAACGCCAGACTATGGCTACACCTTC. Its translation: CASSDPRTPDYGYTF. The chain employs TRBV9 and TRBJ1-2; unclear D gene. CDR1 is SGDLS and CDR2 is YYNGEE in the germline V gene. The CDR3 covers 15 residues. Trimming shortened V by 3 bases and J by 3 bases, and 15 bases separated the two germline ends.